These 6 T cell receptor beta chains were sequenced from one sample in a study of CD8+ T cells in alopecia areata. Treatment noted: oral pan-JAK inhibitor, 5-10 mg twice daily. Extraction of RNA preceded its reverse transcription into cDNA, which served as the sequencing template. Sequenced by immunoSEQ multiplex PCR; TCRdb stores in-frame clones only, minus some. The top ten hold about 2.6% of the sample, which has some 200,000 clones, around 43% seen once. This specimen was CD4+ T cells sorted from blood, taken between weeks 36 and 40, from a patient treated with tofacitinib. The receptors were sampled from a human donor with alopecia areata.

This sequence joins TRBV29-1 and TRBJ2-1; 9 bases match TRBD2. CDR1 and CDR2 (germline): SQVTM, ANQGSEA. The junction had 9 bases not matched to a gene; V was cut back by 3 bases and J by 9 bases. The CDR3 runs to 14 residues. The CDR3 DNA sequence: TGCAGCGTTGATCCCGGGACTAGCATCATTGAGCAGTTCTTC. As protein: CSVDPGTSIIEQFF.

V gene TRBV7-2 combines with J gene TRBJ2-7; D not resolved. The CDR3 has 14 residues. Germline CDR1 is SGHTA and CDR2 is FQGNSA. The ends were cut back, 1 base at V and 5 bases at J, with 12 bases in the middle. This CDR3 reads CASSLVRRSDEQYF. The CDR3 DNA is TGTGCCAGCAGCTTAGTTCGTCGTTCGGACGAGCAGTACTTC.

The count of this clone is one. This chain connects TRBV9 to TRBJ1-2; 8 bases line up with TRBD1. The germline V gene encodes CDR1 SGDLS and CDR2 YYNGEE. This CDR3 region has 16 residues. V trimming: 4 bases; J trimming: 6 bases; junction bases outside the gene matches: 14. The CDR3 DNA reads TGTGCCAGCAGCCCCCGTCTACTCGACAGGGGCGATGGCTACACCTTC. Protein: CASSPRLLDRGDGYTF.

In this sample, this clone turned up once. The same CDR3 also results from other DNA sequences found in this sample. CDR3 sequence reads: CASSLEGTGANVLTF. CDR3 DNA: TGCGCCAGCAGCTTGGAGGGGACTGGGGCCAACGTCCTGACTTTC. The V gene is TRBV5-1, the J gene TRBJ2-6; the D gene is possibly TRBD1 (5 bases). V lost 0 bases and J 2 bases, leaving 6 bases between the germline ends. Germline V gene sequence: CDR1 SGHRS, CDR2 YFSETQ. This CDR3 has 15 residues.

This clone occurred a few times. The chain uses TRBV2 and TRBJ2-3; 10 nucleotides line up with TRBD2. This CDR3 region has 16 residues. Germline V gene sequence: CDR1 SNHLY, CDR2 FYNNEI. Losses at the gene ends were 7 bases for V and 1 base for J; bases not matched to a gene: 8. The CDR3 DNA reads as TGTGCCAGCAAGATCCTCACTAGCGGGGGCACAGATACGCAGTATTTT. It translates to CASKILTSGGTDTQYF.

This chain connects TRBV25-1 to TRBJ1-4; weak D call: TRBD1 (6 bases). V was trimmed by 3 bases and J by 0 bases, leaving 14 bases between them. Germline loops: CDR1 MGHDK, CDR2 SYGVNS. The CDR3 consists of 17 residues. As DNA, the CDR3 is TGTGCCAGCAGTGACCCCCGACAGGCGCCAACTAATGAAAAACTGTTTTTT. Protein sequence: CASSDPRQAPTNEKLFF.